This TCR beta chain was recorded in a study of blood T cell repertoires in COVID-19. CDR3 length: 14 residues. CDR1 is MGHDK, CDR2 SYGVNS, per germline. V shed 3 bases, J shed 4 bases, and the junction held 3 bases outside the gene matches. TCRdb keeps only in-frame clones here, not all; method: immunoSEQ multiplex PCR. The profile covers about 200,000 clones, with approximately 86% appearing a single time and roughly 4.9% taken by the ten largest. This receptor was identified in a woman in her twenties or thirties who had been exposed to COVID-19. The gene calls are TRBV25-1 and TRBJ1-5, with 7 bases identical to TRBD1. Source material: PBMCs or T cells enriched from blood (not recorded which). The CDR3 region is CASSDLRGNQPQHF. The CDR3 DNA follows: TGTGCCAGCAGTGACCTCAGGGGGAATCAGCCCCAGCATTTT.